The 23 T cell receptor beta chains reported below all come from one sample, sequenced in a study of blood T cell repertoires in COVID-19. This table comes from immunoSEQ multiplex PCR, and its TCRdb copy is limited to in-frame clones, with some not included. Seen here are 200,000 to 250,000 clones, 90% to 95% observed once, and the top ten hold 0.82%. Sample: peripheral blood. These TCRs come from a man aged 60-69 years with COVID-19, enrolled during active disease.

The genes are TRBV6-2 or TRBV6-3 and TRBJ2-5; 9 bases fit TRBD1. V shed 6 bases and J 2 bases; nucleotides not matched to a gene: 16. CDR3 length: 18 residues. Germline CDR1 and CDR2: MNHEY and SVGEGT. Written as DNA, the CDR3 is TGTGCCAGCAGCACGGACAGGGGAGGAAAGCGGAGGCAAGAGACCCAGTACTTC. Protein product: CASSTDRGGKRRQETQYF.

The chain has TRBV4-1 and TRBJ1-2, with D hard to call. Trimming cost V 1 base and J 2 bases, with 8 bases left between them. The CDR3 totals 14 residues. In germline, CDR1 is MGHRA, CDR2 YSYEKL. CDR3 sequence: CASSQVPENYGYTF. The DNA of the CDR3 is TGCGCCAGCAGCCAAGTTCCCGAGAACTATGGCTACACCTTC.

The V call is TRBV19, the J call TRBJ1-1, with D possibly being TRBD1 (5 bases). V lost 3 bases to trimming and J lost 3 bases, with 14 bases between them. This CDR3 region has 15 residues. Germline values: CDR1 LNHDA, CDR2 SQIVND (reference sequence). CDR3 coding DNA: TGTGCCAGTAGTATCCACTCCGGGGGAGACACTGAAGCTTTCTTT. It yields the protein CASSIHSGGDTEAFF.

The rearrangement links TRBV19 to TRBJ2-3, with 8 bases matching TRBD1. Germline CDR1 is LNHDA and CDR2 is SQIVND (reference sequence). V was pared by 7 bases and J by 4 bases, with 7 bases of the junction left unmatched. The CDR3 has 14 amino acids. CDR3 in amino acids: CASTRQGTPDTQYF. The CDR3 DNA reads TGTGCCAGTACTAGACAGGGGACCCCAGATACGCAGTATTTT. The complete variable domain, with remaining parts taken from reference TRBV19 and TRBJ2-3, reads DGGITQSPKYLFRKEGQNVTLSCEQNLNHDAMYWYRQDPGQGLRLIYYSQIVNDFQKGDIAEGYSVSREKKESFPLTVTSAQKNPTAFYLCASTRQGTPDTQYFGPGTRLTVL.

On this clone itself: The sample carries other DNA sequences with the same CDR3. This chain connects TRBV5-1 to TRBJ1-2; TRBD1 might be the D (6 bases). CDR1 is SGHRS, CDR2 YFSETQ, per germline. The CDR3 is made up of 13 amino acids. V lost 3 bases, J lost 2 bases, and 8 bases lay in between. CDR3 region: CASSSTGNYGYTF. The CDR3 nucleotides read TGCGCCAGCAGCTCGACAGGCAACTATGGCTACACCTTC.

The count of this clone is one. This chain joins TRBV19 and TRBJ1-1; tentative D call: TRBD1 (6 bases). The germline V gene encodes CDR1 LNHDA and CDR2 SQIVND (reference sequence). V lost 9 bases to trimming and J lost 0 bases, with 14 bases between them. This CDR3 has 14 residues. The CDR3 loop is CASGGGEMNTEAFF. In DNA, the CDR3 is TGTGCCAGCGGCGGGGGCGAGATGAACACTGAAGCTTTCTTT.

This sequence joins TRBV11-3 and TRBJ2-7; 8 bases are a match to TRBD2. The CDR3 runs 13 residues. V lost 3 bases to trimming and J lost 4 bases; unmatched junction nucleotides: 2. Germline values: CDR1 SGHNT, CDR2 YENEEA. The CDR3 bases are TGTGCCAGCAGCTTCGGGGGGGGATACGAGCAGTACTTC. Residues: CASSFGGGYEQYF.

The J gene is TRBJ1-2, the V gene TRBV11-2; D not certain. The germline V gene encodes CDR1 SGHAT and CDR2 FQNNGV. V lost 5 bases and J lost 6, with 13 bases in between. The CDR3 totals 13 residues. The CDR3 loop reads CASSLKNGDGYTF. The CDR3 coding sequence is TGTGCCAGCAGCCTCAAGAACGGGGATGGCTACACCTTC.

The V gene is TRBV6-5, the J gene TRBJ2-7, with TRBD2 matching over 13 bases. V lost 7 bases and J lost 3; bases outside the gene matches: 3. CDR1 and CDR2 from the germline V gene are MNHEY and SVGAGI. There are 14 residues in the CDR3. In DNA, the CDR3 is TGTGCCAGCAACCGACTAGCGGGGGGCTACGAGCAGTACTTC. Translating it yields CASNRLAGGYEQYF.

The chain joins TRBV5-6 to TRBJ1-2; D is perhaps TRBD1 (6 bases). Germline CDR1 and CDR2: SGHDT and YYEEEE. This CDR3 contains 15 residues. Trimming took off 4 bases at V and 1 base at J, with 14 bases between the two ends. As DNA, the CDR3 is TGTGCCAGCAGCCGGATGACAGGTTTTAACTATGGCTACACCTTC. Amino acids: CASSRMTGFNYGYTF.

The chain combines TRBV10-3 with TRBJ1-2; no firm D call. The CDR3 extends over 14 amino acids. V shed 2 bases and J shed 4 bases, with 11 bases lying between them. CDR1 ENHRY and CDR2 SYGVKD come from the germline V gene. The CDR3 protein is CAISEAEGGYGYTF. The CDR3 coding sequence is TGTGCCATCAGTGAGGCGGAGGGAGGCTATGGCTACACCTTC.

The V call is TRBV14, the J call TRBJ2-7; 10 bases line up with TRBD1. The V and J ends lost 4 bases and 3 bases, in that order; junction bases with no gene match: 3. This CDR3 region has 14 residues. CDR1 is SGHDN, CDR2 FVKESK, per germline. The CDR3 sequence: CASSPGQGVYEQYF. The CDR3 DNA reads TGTGCCAGCAGCCCTGGACAGGGGGTCTACGAGCAGTACTTC.

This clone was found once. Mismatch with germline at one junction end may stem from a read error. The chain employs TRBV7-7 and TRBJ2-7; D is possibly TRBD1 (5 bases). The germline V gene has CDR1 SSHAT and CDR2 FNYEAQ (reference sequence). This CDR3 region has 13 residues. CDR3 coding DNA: TGTGCTAGCAGCGCGACAGTCATTAGCGAGCAGTACTTC. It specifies CASSATVISEQYF.

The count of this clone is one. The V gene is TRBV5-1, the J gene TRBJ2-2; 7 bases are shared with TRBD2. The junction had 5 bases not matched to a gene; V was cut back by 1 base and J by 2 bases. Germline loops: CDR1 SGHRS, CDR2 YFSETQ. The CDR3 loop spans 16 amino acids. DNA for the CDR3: TGCGCCAGCAGCTTGCTAGCGGCAACTAACACCGGGGAGCTGTTTTTT. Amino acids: CASSLLAATNTGELFF.

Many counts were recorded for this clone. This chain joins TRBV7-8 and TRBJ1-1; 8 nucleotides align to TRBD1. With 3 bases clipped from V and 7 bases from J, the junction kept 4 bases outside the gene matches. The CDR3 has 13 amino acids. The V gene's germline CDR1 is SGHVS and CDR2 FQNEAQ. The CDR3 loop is CASSFRQGIEAFF. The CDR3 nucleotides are TGTGCCAGCAGCTTTCGACAGGGGATTGAAGCTTTCTTT.

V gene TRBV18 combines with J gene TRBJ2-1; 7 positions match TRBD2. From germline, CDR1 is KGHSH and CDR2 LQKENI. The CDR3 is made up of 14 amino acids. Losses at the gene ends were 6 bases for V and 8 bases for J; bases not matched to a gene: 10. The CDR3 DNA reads TGTGCCAGCTCCCACCCGGGGGAGGGCTATGAGCAGTTCTTC. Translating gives CASSHPGEGYEQFF.

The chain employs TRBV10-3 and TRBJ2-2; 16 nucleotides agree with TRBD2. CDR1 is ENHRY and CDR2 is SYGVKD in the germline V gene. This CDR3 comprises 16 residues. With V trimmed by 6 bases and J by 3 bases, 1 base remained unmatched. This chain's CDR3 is CAIRGTSGRDTGELFF. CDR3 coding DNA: TGTGCCATCAGGGGGACTAGCGGGAGGGACACCGGGGAGCTGTTTTTT.

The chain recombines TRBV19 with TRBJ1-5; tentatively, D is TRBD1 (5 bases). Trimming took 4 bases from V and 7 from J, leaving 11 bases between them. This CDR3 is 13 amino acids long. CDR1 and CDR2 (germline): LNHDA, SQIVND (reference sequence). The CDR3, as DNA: TGTGCCAGTAGTAAGGGACTCAGGCAGCCCCAGCATTTT. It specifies CASSKGLRQPQHF.

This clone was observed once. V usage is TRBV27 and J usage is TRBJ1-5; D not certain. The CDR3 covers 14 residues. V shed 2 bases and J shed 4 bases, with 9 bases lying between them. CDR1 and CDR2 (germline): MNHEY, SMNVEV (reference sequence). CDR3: CASSLAQANQPQHF. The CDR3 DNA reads TGTGCCAGCAGTTTAGCCCAGGCGAATCAGCCCCAGCATTTT.

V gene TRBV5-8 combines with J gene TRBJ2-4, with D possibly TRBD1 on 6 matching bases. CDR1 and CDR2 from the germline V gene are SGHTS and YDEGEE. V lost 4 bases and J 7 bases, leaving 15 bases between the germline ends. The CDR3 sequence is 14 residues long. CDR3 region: CASSVSGTNNIQYF. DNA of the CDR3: TGTGCCAGCAGCGTTTCCGGGACAAACAACATTCAGTACTTC.

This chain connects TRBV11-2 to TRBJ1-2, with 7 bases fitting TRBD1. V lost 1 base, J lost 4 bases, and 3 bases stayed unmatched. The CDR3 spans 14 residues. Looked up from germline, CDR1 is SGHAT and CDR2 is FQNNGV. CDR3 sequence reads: CASSLVAGGYGYTF. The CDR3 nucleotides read TGTGCCAGCAGCTTAGTAGCAGGGGGCTATGGCTACACCTTC.

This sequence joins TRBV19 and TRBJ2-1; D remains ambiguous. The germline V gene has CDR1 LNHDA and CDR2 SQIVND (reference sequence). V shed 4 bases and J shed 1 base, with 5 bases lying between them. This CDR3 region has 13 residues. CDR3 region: CASSSGSYNEQFF. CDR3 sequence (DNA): TGTGCCAGTAGTAGCGGATCCTACAATGAGCAGTTCTTC.

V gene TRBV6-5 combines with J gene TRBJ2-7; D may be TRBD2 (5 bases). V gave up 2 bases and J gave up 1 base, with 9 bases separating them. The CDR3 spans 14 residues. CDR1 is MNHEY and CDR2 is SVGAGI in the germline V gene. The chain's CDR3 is CASSYRDASYEQYF. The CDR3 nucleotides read TGTGCCAGCAGTTACCGGGATGCGTCCTACGAGCAGTACTTC.